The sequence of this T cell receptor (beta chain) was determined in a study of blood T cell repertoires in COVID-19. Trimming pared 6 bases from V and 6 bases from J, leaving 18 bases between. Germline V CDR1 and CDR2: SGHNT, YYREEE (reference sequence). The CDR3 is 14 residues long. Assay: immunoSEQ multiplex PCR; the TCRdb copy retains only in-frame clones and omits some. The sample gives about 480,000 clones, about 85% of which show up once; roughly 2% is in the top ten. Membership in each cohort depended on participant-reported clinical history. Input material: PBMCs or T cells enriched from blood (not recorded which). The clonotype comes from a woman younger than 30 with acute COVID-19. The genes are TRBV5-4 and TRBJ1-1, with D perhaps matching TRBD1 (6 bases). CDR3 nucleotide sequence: TGTGCCAGCACCCCGCAAGGGGGGGGCCCTGAAGCTTTCTTT. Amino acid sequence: CASTPQGGGPEAFF.